The 2 T cell receptor beta chains given below trace back to one sample, sequenced in a study of CD8 T cells in ankylosing spondylitis. TCRdb passed the 5' RACE reads through MiXCR, listing each CDR3 protein once. The sample has 150,000 to 200,000 distinct CDR3 sequences, around a tenth seen once; the top ten hold about 29%. The sequenced sample consisted of blood, either unsorted or a sorted T cell fraction (not recorded which). The receptors shown here come from a male donor with ankylosing spondylitis or in good health (not recorded which).

Written as DNA, the CDR3 is TGTGCCAGCAGCTTAGGTGGGTCCGGCCAGCCCCAGCATTTT. Encoded protein: CASSLGGSGQPQHF. The chain uses TRBV11-2 and TRBJ1-5; D remains unclear. V was pared by 1 base and J by 7 bases, with 11 bases between. The CDR3 has 14 amino acids. Germline CDR1 SGHAT, CDR2 FQNNGV.

This clonotype was counted ten times or more. The chain recombines TRBV7-8 with TRBJ1-5; D perhaps matches TRBD1 (6 bases). The CDR3 contains 15 residues. Germline V CDR1 and CDR2: SGHVS, FQNEAQ. The germline V and J ends were trimmed by 6 bases and 7 bases, with 19 bases remaining between them. The CDR3 bases are TGTGCCAGCAGTCTCAACAGGGCCCCGACCCAGCCCCAGCATTTT. Amino acid sequence: CASSLNRAPTQPQHF. The entire variable domain, with the rest obtained from reference TRBV7-8 and TRBJ1-5, is as follows: GAGVSQSPRYKVAKRGQDVALRCDPISGHVSLFWYQQALGQGPEFLTYFQNEAQLDKSGLPSDRFFAERPEGSVSTLKIQRTQQEDSAVYLCASSLNRAPTQPQHFGDGTRLSIL.